This T cell receptor beta chain was recovered during a study of control samples from healthy donors and cancer patients. Generated by immunoSEQ multiplex PCR, the TCRdb table keeps only in-frame clones and is missing some. Among 350,000 to 450,000 clones listed, 80% to 95% were seen once. The ends were cut back, 5 bases at V and 7 bases at J, with 18 bases in the middle. CDR3 length: 16 amino acids. Germline V gene sequence: CDR1 MNHEY, CDR2 SVGEGT. The TCR comes from a man aged 35 to 55 with head and neck cancer. V usage is TRBV6-2 or TRBV6-3 and J usage is TRBJ1-6; a possible D gene is TRBD1 (6 bases). Sequences were obtained from PBMCs. The CDR3 DNA sequence: TGTGCCAGCAGTCTACAAGGGGGAGCGGGAAATTCACCCCTCCACTTT. Translating gives CASSLQGGAGNSPLHF.